This T cell receptor beta chain stems from a study of T cell repertoires in cytomegalovirus infection. The overall study: Indications came from public TCR beta signatures; they pointed to CMV infection and to a matching HLA type.

The CDR3 extends over 16 amino acids. V was trimmed by 3 bases and J by 7 bases, leaving 21 bases between them. The germline V gene has CDR1 MDHEN and CDR2 SYDVKM. General observations from the study: HLA-C-restricted, CMV-specific TCR beta clonotypes were dominant ex vivo.

This clonotype was picked up a small number of times. Its cognate antigen is unknown. TCRdb recomputed calls from the reads with MiXCR, one row per CDR3 protein. The table shows around 550,000 distinct CDR3 sequences, with more than 25% occurring only once. The sequencing input was PBMCs. This TCR came from a human donor in good health (CMV status not recorded). Some clones in this sample may be carry-over from other donors' samples. The chain uses TRBV28 and TRBJ1-1; D gene uncertain. The CDR3 region has the DNA TGTGCCAGCAGTTTTCCCGATGTTGGGGTTGGCGGTGAAGCTTTCTTT. The encoded protein is CASSFPDVGVGGEAFF.